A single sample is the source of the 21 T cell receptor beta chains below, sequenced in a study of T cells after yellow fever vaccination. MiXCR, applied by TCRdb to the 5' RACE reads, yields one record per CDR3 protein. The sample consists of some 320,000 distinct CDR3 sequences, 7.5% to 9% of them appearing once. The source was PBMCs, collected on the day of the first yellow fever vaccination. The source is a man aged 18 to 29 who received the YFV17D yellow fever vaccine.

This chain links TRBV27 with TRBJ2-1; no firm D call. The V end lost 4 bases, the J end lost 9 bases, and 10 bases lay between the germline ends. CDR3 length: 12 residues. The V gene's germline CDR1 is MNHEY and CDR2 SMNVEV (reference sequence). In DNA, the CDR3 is TGTGCCAGCAGTTCCCCGGGCGCTGAGCAGTTCTTC. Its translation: CASSSPGAEQFF.

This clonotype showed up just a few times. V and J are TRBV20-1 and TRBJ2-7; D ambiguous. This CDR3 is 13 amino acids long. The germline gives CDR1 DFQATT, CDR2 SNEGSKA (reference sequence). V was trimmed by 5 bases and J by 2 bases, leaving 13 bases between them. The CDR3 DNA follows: TGCAGTGCTCCCGCCCCGAACCCCTACGAGCAGTACGTC. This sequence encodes CSAPAPNPYEQYV.

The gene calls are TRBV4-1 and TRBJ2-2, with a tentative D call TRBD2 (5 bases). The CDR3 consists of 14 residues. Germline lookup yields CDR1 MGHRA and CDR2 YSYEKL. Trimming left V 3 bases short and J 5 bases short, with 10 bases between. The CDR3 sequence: CASSQGTGTGELFF. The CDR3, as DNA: TGCGCCAGCAGCCAGGGCACGGGGACCGGGGAGCTGTTTTTT.

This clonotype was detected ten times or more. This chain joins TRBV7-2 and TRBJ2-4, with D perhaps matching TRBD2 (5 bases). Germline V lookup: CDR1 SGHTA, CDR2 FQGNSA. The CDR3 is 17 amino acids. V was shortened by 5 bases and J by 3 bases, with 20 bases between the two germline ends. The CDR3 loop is CASSPHSGNSGKNIQYF. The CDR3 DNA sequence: TGTGCCAGCAGCCCGCACTCCGGGAATTCGGGCAAAAACATTCAGTACTTC.

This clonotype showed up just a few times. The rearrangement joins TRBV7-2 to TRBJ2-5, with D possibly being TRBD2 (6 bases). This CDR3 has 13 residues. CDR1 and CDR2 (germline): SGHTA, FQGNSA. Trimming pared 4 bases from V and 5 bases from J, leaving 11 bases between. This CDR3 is CASSSSGRETQYF. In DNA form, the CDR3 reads TGTGCCAGCAGCTCCTCAGGGAGGGAGACCCAGTACTTC.

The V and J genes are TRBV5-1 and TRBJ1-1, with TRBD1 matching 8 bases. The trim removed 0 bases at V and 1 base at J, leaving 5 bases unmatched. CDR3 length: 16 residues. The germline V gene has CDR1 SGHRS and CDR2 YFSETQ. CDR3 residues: CASSLGQTGANTEAFF. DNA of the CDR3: TGCGCCAGCAGCTTGGGGCAGACAGGGGCGAACACTGAAGCTTTCTTT.

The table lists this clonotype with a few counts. CDR3 loop: CASSGAGTRLETQYF. CDR3 nucleotide sequence: TGTGCCAGCAGTGGGGCGGGGACTAGATTGGAGACCCAGTACTTC. The rearrangement uses TRBV2 and TRBJ2-5, with 8 bases lining up with TRBD2. This CDR3 is 15 amino acids long. Germline assignment: CDR1 SNHLY and CDR2 FYNNEI. V shed 4 bases, J shed 5 bases, and the junction held 9 bases outside the gene matches. The full variable domain, rest sourced from reference TRBV2 and TRBJ2-5, is EPEVTQTPSHQVTQMGQEVILRCVPISNHLYFYWYRQILGQKVEFLVSFYNNEISEKSEIFDDQFSVERPDGSNFTLKIRSTKLEDSAMYFCASSGAGTRLETQYFGPGTRLLVL.

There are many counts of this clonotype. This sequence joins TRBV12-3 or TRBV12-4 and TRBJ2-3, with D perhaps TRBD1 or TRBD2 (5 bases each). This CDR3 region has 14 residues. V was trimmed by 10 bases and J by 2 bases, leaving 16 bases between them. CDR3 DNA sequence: TGTGCCACCCCGAGGGGCCCCCCCACAGATACGCAGTATTTT. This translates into CATPRGPPTDTQYF.

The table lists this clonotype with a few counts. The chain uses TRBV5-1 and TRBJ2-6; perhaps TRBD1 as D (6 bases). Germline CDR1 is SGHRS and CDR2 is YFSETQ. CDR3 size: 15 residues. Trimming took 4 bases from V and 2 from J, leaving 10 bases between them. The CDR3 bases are TGCGCCAGCAGCCCGGCAGGGGCTGGGGCCAACGTCCTGACTTTC. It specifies CASSPAGAGANVLTF. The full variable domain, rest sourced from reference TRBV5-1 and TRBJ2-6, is KAGVTQTPRYLIKTRGQQVTLSCSPISGHRSVSWYQQTPGQGLQFLFEYFSETQRNKGNFPGRFSGRQFSNSRSEMNVSTLELGDSALYLCASSPAGAGANVLTFGAGSRLTVL.

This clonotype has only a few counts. This chain's CDR3 is CASSQDLTRGPTAEQYV. The DNA for the CDR3 is TGCGCCAGCAGCCAAGATTTAACGAGGGGCCCAACGGCCGAGCAGTACGTC. V is TRBV4-3 and J is TRBJ2-7; D is possibly TRBD1 or TRBD2 (5 bases each). CDR1 and CDR2 (germline): LGHNA, YSLEER. CDR3 size: 17 residues. The V end was cut by 0 bases, the J end by 6 bases, with 21 bases between.

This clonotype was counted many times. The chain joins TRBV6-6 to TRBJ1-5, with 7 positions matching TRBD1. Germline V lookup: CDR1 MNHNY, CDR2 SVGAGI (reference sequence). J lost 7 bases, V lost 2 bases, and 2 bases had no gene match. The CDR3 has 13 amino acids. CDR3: CASSYRGQQPQHF. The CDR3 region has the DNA TGTGCCAGCAGTTACAGGGGGCAACAGCCCCAGCATTTT.

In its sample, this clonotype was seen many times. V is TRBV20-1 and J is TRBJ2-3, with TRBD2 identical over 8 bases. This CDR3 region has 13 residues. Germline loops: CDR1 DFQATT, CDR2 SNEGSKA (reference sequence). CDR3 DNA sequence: TGCAGGATCGGGGGGGCCAGCACAGATACGCAGTATTTT. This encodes CRIGGASTDTQYF.

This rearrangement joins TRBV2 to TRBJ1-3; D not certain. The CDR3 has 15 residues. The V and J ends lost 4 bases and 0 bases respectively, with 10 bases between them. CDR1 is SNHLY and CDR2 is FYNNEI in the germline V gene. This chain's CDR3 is CASSVRRDSGNTIYF. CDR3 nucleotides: TGTGCCAGCAGTGTCAGACGGGACTCTGGAAACACCATATATTTT.

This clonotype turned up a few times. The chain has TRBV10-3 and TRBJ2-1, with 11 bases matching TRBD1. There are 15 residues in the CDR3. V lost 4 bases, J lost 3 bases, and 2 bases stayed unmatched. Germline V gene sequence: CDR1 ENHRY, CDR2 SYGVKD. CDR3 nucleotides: TGTGCCATCAGTGGGACAGGGGGCAGCTACAATGAGCAGTTCTTC. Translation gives CAISGTGGSYNEQFF.

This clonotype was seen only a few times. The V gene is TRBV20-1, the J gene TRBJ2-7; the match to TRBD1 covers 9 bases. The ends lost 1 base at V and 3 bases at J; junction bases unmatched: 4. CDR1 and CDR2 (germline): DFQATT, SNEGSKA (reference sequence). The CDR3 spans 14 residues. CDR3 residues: CSARVGTGYYEQYF. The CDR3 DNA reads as TGCAGTGCTAGAGTTGGGACAGGGTACTACGAGCAGTACTTC.

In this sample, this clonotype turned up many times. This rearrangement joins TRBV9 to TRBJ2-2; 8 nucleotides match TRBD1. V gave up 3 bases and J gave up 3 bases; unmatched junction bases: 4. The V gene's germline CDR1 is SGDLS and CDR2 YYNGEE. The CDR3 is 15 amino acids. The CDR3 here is CASSGGQVHTGELFF. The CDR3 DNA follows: TGTGCCAGCAGCGGGGGACAGGTCCACACCGGGGAGCTGTTTTTT.

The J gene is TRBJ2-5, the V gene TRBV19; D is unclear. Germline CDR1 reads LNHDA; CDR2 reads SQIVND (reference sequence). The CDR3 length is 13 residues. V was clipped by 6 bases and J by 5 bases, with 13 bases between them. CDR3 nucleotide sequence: TGTGCCAGTAGGGACCGCCTATGGGAGACCCAGTACTTC. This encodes CASRDRLWETQYF.

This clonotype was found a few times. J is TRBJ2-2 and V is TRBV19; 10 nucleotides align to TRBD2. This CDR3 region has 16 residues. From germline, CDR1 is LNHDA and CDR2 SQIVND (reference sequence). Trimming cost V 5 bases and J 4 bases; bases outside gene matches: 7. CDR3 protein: CASSLWTSGGTGELFF. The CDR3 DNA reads TGTGCCAGTAGTCTGTGGACTAGCGGTGGCACCGGGGAGCTGTTTTTT.

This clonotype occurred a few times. The CDR3 sequence: CSASGGSSETQYF. The CDR3 nucleotides are TGCAGTGCTAGCGGGGGGTCTTCAGAGACCCAGTACTTC. V gene TRBV20-1 combines with J gene TRBJ2-5; 7 bases align to TRBD2. The CDR3 contains 13 residues. Per the germline V gene, CDR1 is DFQATT and CDR2 is SNEGSKA (reference sequence). Unmatched junction bases numbered 5, after V lost 3 bases and J lost 4 bases.

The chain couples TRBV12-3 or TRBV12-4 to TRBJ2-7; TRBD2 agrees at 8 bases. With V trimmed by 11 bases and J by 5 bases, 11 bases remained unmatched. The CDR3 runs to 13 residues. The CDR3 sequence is CAFLAGRTDEQYV. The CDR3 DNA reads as TGTGCCTTTTTAGCGGGAAGAACTGACGAGCAGTACGTC.

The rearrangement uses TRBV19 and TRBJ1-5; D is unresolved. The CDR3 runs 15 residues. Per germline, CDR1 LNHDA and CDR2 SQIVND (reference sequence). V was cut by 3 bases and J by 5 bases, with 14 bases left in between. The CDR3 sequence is CASSMARGVYQPQHF. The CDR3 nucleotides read TGTGCCAGTAGTATGGCACGCGGCGTATATCAGCCCCAGCATTTT. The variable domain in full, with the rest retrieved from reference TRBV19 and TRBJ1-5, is DGGITQSPKYLFRKEGQNVTLSCEQNLNHDAMYWYRQDPGQGLRLIYYSQIVNDFQKGDIAEGYSVSREKKESFPLTVTSAQKNPTAFYLCASSMARGVYQPQHFGDGTRLSIL.